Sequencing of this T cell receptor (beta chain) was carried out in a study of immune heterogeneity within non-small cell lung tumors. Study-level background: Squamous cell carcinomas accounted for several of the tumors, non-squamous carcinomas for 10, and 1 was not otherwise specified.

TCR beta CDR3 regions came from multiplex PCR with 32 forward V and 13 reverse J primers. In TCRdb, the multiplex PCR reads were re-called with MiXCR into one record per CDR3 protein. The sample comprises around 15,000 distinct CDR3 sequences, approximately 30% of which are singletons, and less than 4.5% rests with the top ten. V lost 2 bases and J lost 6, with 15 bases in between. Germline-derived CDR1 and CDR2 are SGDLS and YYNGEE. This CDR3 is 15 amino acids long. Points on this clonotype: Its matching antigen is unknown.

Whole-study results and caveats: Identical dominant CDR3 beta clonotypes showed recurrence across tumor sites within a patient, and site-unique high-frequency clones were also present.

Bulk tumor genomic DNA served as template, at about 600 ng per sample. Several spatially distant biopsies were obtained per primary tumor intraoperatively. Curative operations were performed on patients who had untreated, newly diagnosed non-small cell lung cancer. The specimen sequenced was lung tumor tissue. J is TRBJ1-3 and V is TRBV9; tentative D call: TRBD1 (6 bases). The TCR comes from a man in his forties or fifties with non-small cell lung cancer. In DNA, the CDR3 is TGTGCCAGCAGCGTCACCAGGAGGGGGAAAAACACCATATATTTT. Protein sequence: CASSVTRRGKNTIYF. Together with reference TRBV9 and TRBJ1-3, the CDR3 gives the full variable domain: DSGVTQTPKHLITATGQRVTLRCSPRSGDLSVYWYQQSLDQGLQFLIQYYNGEERAKGNILERFSAQQFPDLHSELNLSSLELGDSALYFCASSVTRRGKNTIYFGEGSWLTVV.